The source of this T cell receptor (beta chain) is a study of T cell repertoires in cytomegalovirus infection. In this sample, this clonotype turned up many times. Trimming took 7 bases from V and 4 from J, leaving 11 bases between them. Germline CDR1 and CDR2: MDHEN and SYDVKM. This CDR3 spans 13 amino acids. A single record per CDR3 protein comes from TCRdb applying MiXCR to the reads. The data contain approximately 140,000 distinct CDR3 sequences, roughly 9% of them singletons. Sample: PBMCs. The clonotype was recovered from a human donor in good health (CMV status not recorded). Some clones in this sample may be carry-over from other donors' samples. The genes are TRBV28 and TRBJ2-1, with D hard to call. The CDR3 spells CASIHGDYNEQFF. The CDR3 DNA reads as TGTGCCAGCATCCACGGCGATTACAATGAGCAGTTCTTC.